These T cell receptor beta chains were read from a single sample in a study of cytomegalovirus exposure and HLA in healthy donors. Method: immunoSEQ multiplex PCR; TCRdb's copy keeps in-frame clones and lacks some. The sample records roughly 150,000 clones, 82% being singletons. Sequencing was done on a sample of PBMCs. The receptor set was obtained from a woman in her 50s in good health and CMV-seropositive. Both conserved end residues are part of each CDR3. A D gene is named only where the DNA matches it firmly. Clone size is stated in some rows and not others, as once, few, many or a class when expanded.

v_call	clone_size	d_call	j_call	cdr3_aa	cdr3_nt
TRBV5-6	.	.	TRBJ1-1	CASSSGSGGAFF	TGTGCCAGCAGCTCAGGGTCCGGCGGAGCTTTCTTT
TRBV5-1	.	.	TRBJ1-4	CASSLAPTGFNEKLFF	TGCGCCAGCAGCTTGGCCCCGACAGGATTTAATGAAAAACTGTTTTTT
TRBV4-3	.	.	TRBJ2-1	CASSDSFYNEQFF	TGCGCCAGCAGCGATAGCTTCTACAATGAGCAGTTCTTC
TRBV28	.	.	TRBJ1-2	CASRTTGTNYGYTF	TGTGCCAGCAGAACCACAGGGACTAACTATGGCTACACCTTC
TRBV4-1	.	TRBD1	TRBJ1-2	CASSLRDRAERGYTF	TGCGCCAGCAGCCTCCGGGACAGGGCGGAAAGAGGCTACACCTTC
TRBV10-1	.	TRBD1	TRBJ2-1	CASSESGTGNYNEQFF	TGCGCCAGCAGTGAGTCGGGGACAGGTAACTACAATGAGCAGTTCTTC
TRBV7-9	.	.	TRBJ1-3	CASSLGEGGNTIYF	TGTGCCAGCAGCTTAGGAGAGGGTGGAAACACCATATATTTT
TRBV27	few	.	TRBJ2-3	CASSSQGRDTQYF	TGTGCCAGCAGTTCACAGGGTCGGGATACGCAGTATTTT
TRBV7-8	.	TRBD1	TRBJ2-2	CASSLDRGRAGELFF	TGTGCCAGCAGCTTAGACAGGGGGAGAGCCGGGGAGCTGTTTTTT
TRBV14	.	TRBD1	TRBJ1-6	CASSQDIAGTGGRDNSPLHF	TGTGCCAGCAGCCAAGATATCGCGGGGACAGGGGGTAGGGATAATTCACCCCTCCACTTT
TRBV13	.	TRBD1	TRBJ1-2	CASSLSPTGGYGYTF	TGTGCCAGCAGCCTAAGCCCAACAGGGGGCTATGGCTACACCTTC
TRBV4-1	.	.	TRBJ1-2	CASSQDILGASSNYGYTF	TGCGCCAGCAGCCAAGATATTCTGGGGGCTTCTTCTAACTATGGCTACACCTTC
TRBV7-8	once	.	TRBJ2-3	CASSLQSGAEDTQYF	TGTGCCAGCAGCTTACAGTCTGGGGCCGAAGATACGCAGTATTTT
TRBV5-5	.	.	TRBJ2-7	CASSLVVRDSYEQYF	TGTGCCAGCAGCTTGGTAGTCAGGGACTCCTACGAGCAGTACTTC
TRBV27	.	.	TRBJ2-4	CASSSMSGGGALAKNIQYF	TGTGCCAGCAGTTCCATGAGTGGAGGGGGGGCCTTAGCCAAAAACATTCAGTACTTC
TRBV6-6	.	TRBD1	TRBJ2-7	CASSYSGQAGSYEQYF	TGTGCCAGCAGTTACTCGGGACAGGCAGGGTCCTACGAGCAGTACTTC
TRBV19	.	.	TRBJ1-5	CASSRVDSGGIFSQHF	TGTGCCAGTAGCCGGGTTGACTCGGGGGGAATTTTTTCCCAGCATTTT
TRBV5-1	.	TRBD1	TRBJ1-2	CASSGGTGYGYTF	TGCGCCAGCAGCGGGGGGACAGGCTATGGCTACACCTTC
TRBV27	.	.	TRBJ1-1	CASSYTDPSNTEAFF	TGTGCCAGCAGTTATACAGACCCTTCGAACACTGAAGCTTTCTTT
TRBV7-2	.	TRBD2	TRBJ2-7	CASSLRTSGGRGEQYF	TGTGCCAGCAGCTTGCGGACTAGCGGGGGCCGGGGGGAGCAGTACTTC
TRBV7-2	once	.	TRBJ2-7	CASSRGRYEQYF	TGTGCCAGCAGCCGGGGGAGGTACGAGCAGTACTTC
TRBV7-2	.	TRBD2	TRBJ2-1	CASSLRGASGGYNEQFF	TGTGCCAGCAGCTTAAGGGGAGCTAGCGGGGGGTACAATGAGCAGTTCTTC
TRBV4-2	.	.	TRBJ2-2	CASSQELGGAGELFF	TGTGCCAGCAGCCAAGAGCTGGGGGGAGCCGGGGAGCTGTTTTTT
TRBV7-9	.	.	TRBJ2-2	CSSSLVRALNTGELFF	TGTTCCAGCAGCTTAGTCCGAGCCTTGAACACCGGGGAGCTGTTTTTT
TRBV5-1	.	TRBD1	TRBJ2-7	CASSLSQGAKEQYF	TGCGCCAGCAGCTTGAGTCAGGGGGCAAAAGAGCAGTACTTC
TRBV13	.	.	TRBJ2-5	CASSLGGVGETQYF	TGTGCCAGCAGCTTAGGAGGGGTTGGGGAGACCCAGTACTTC
TRBV29-1	.	.	TRBJ2-7	CSVALTLGEQYF	TGCAGCGTTGCTTTGACCCTAGGCGAGCAGTACTTC
TRBV19	.	.	TRBJ1-1	CASTSQQGGPEAFF	TGTGCCAGTACCTCACAACAGGGTGGCCCTGAAGCTTTCTTT
TRBV5-4	.	.	TRBJ2-7	CASSHVTGTLITYEQYF	TGTGCCAGCAGCCACGTGACCGGGACACTTATTACCTACGAGCAGTACTTC
TRBV18	.	TRBD1	TRBJ1-1	CASTGQKNTEAFF	TGTGCCAGCACGGGACAGAAGAACACTGAAGCTTTCTTT
TRBV18	once	.	TRBJ2-2	CASSPNAMLTGELFF	TGTGCCAGCTCACCAAACGCGATGCTAACCGGGGAGCTGTTTTTT
TRBV6-5	.	TRBD2	TRBJ2-1	CASSGLAGYNEQFF	TGTGCCAGCAGCGGACTAGCGGGATACAATGAGCAGTTCTTC
TRBV6-5	.	TRBD1	TRBJ2-3	CATSPGQGTLTQYF	TGTGCCACTTCCCCGGGACAGGGGACCTTAACGCAGTATTTT
TRBV4-3	.	TRBD2	TRBJ2-3	CASSPRGGSTDTQYF	TGCGCCAGCAGCCCTCGGGGGGGTAGCACAGATACGCAGTATTTT
TRBV30	.	.	TRBJ2-3	CAWSVGLLGDTQYF	TGTGCCTGGAGTGTTGGACTCCTTGGCGATACGCAGTATTTT
TRBV30	.	.	TRBJ1-1	CAWSPETPNTEAFF	TGTGCCTGGAGTCCCGAGACACCGAACACTGAAGCTTTCTTT
TRBV6-6	.	.	TRBJ1-4	CASSPHQGNDNEKLFF	TGTGCCAGCAGTCCACATCAGGGAAACGATAATGAAAAACTGTTTTTT
TRBV10-3	few	.	TRBJ1-2	CAISERGANGYTF	TGTGCCATCAGTGAGCGTGGGGCGAATGGCTACACCTTC
TRBV5-1	.	.	TRBJ2-4	CASSFQGLENIQYF	TGCGCCAGCAGCTTTCAGGGTCTGGAAAACATTCAGTACTTC
TRBV19	.	.	TRBJ2-2	CASSKTGPTNTGELFF	TGTGCCAGTAGTAAGACAGGACCTACGAACACCGGGGAGCTGTTTTTT
TRBV5-3	.	TRBD1	TRBJ1-2	CARSLSADRDYGYTF	TGTGCCAGAAGCTTATCAGCCGACAGGGACTATGGCTACACCTTC
TRBV5-4	.	TRBD1	TRBJ1-1	CASSGRQGMNTEAFF	TGTGCCAGCAGCGGACGACAGGGGATGAACACTGAAGCTTTCTTT
TRBV2	.	TRBD2	TRBJ2-1	CASIERGAGAYNEQFF	TGTGCCAGCATCGAAAGAGGAGCGGGGGCCTACAATGAGCAGTTCTTC
TRBV7-9	.	.	TRBJ1-1	CASSLEQGKAFF	TGTGCCAGCAGCTTAGAGCAGGGGAAAGCTTTCTTT
TRBV13	.	.	TRBJ2-7	CASSLRDKGNYEQYF	TGTGCCAGCAGCTTACGGGACAAGGGGAACTACGAGCAGTACTTC
TRBV7-9	.	TRBD2	TRBJ2-7	CASSSGRGNQEYF	TGTGCCAGCAGCTCCGGGAGGGGGAATCAGGAGTACTTC
TRBV15	.	TRBD2	TRBJ2-3	CATSLGPGGSGADTQYF	TGTGCCACCAGCCTGGGCCCGGGGGGTAGTGGTGCAGATACGCAGTATTTT
TRBV5-1	few	.	TRBJ2-1	CASSLAPGSIRNEQFF	TGCGCCAGCAGCTTGGCCCCGGGGTCCATTCGGAATGAGCAGTTCTTC
TRBV2	.	.	TRBJ1-1	CASSPIQGNTEAFF	TGTGCCAGCAGTCCAATTCAGGGAAACACTGAAGCTTTCTTT
TRBV4-3	.	TRBD1	TRBJ1-2	CASSQDLRDSFYGYTF	TGCGCCAGCAGCCAAGATCTCCGGGACAGCTTCTATGGCTACACCTTC
TRBV9	.	.	TRBJ2-1	CASSEGVSSYNEQFF	TGTGCCAGCAGCGAGGGGGTCAGCTCCTACAATGAGCAGTTCTTC
TRBV5-1	.	.	TRBJ1-4	CASSGGGKLFF	TGCGCCAGCAGCGGGGGGGGGAAACTGTTTTTT
TRBV10-3	.	TRBD2	TRBJ2-1	CAIREGTGNNEQFF	TGTGCCATCCGGGAGGGGACCGGTAACAATGAGCAGTTCTTC
TRBV6-5	.	.	TRBJ1-1	CASSYSSRADTEAFF	TGTGCCAGCAGTTACTCCTCCAGGGCAGACACTGAAGCTTTCTTT
TRBV27	.	TRBD1	TRBJ1-1	CASSRQGRFAEAFF	TGTGCCAGCAGTCGACAGGGGAGATTCGCTGAAGCTTTCTTT
TRBV9	.	.	TRBJ1-2	CASSVPNPTGPYGYTF	TGTGCCAGCAGCGTACCCAATCCTACAGGCCCGTATGGCTACACCTTC
TRBV18	.	TRBD1	TRBJ2-7	CASSPGQGPYEQYF	TGTGCCAGCTCACCGGGACAGGGGCCCTACGAGCAGTACTTC
TRBV15	.	.	TRBJ1-1	CATSRATAVNTEAFF	TGTGCCACCAGCAGAGCCACTGCTGTGAACACTGAAGCTTTCTTT
TRBV4-3	.	.	TRBJ2-5	CASSQGGGEQETQYF	TGCGCCAGCAGCCAAGGAGGGGGGGAACAAGAGACCCAGTACTTC